Only a few counts were recorded for the clone carrying this T cell receptor (beta chain). The data were obtained in a study of blood T cell repertoires in COVID-19. For the study at large: The United States, Italy and Spain supplied acute and convalescent COVID-19 samples. From T cells, B-cell-depleted T cells, or PBMCs came the material, which was cDNA or gDNA.

In the authors' methods: By means of reference gene primer amplification, nucleated cell counts were estimated. Data came from immunoSEQ multiplex PCR; TCRdb stores just in-frame clones and leaves some out. V and J calls and clone size follow that table, whereas D and trimming were derived from the DNA. In the table there are about 190,000 clones, 84% of which are singletons. Trimming shortened V by 3 bases and J by 4 bases, and 4 bases separated the two germline ends. The V gene's germline CDR1 is SGHDN and CDR2 FVKESK. This CDR3 is 11 amino acids long. The TCR originated in a woman in her 70s with active or convalescent COVID-19. The gene calls are TRBV14 and TRBJ2-7; D gene ambiguous. Material for sequencing was peripheral blood. The DNA of the CDR3 is TGTGCCAGCAGCCAGAGGTACGAGCAGTACTTC. Translation: CASSQRYEQYF.